This TCR beta chain appears in the sequencing data of a study of T cells in Graves' hyperthyroidism and ophthalmopathy. This clonotype was found many times. It was RNA transcripts that yielded the amplified TCR beta CDR3 regions. The HTBI primer set served for first-round RT-PCR of the TCR CDR3. TCRdb analysed the multiplex PCR reads with MiXCR anew, one entry per CDR3 protein. Of hundreds of thousands of distinct CDR3 sequences listed, about 15% are singletons. The CDR3 totals 14 residues. Germline V gene data show CDR1 as SGHAT and CDR2 as FQNNGV. Trimming pared 4 bases from V and 0 bases from J, leaving 10 bases between.

Specimen: blood. The J gene is TRBJ2-7, the V gene TRBV11-2; D possibly corresponds to TRBD1 (5 bases). This clonotype was sampled from a woman between 18 and 29 years old with Graves' hyperthyroidism. The DNA for the CDR3 is TGTGCCAGCAGCTGGCGACAGAACTCCTACGAGCAGTACTTC. As protein: CASSWRQNSYEQYF.